These T cell receptor beta chains were read from a single sample in a study of control samples from healthy donors and cancer patients. Sequencing used immunoSEQ multiplex PCR; TCRdb keeps in-frame clones, though not all of them. The sample lists 100,000 to 150,000 clones, about nine tenths occurring once. Sequenced input: blood. The receptors originated from a woman younger than 35 in good health. The CDR3 runs from the conserved cysteine through the conserved F or W. D genes are given only for firm matches. Where a row states a size, it is once, few, many or the class of an expanded clone; other rows omit it.

v_gene: TRBV5-4
abundance: few
d_gene: .
j_gene: TRBJ2-5
len: 16
CDR3nt: TGTGCCAGCAGCTCAGATGGTGCGGGGCTTCAAGAGACCCAGTACTTC
CDR3aa: CASSSDGAGLQETQYF

v_gene: TRBV7-2
abundance: .
d_gene: TRBD2
j_gene: TRBJ2-2
len: 17
CDR3nt: TGTGCCAGCAGCTTAGGGGGACTAGCGACGAACACCGGGGAGCTGTTTTTT
CDR3aa: CASSLGGLATNTGELFF

v_gene: TRBV24-1
abundance: .
d_gene: .
j_gene: TRBJ2-6
len: 16
CDR3nt: TGTGCCACCAGTGATTCAGACGGCTCTGGGGCCAACGTCCTGACTTTC
CDR3aa: CATSDSDGSGANVLTF

v_gene: TRBV5-6
abundance: .
d_gene: .
j_gene: TRBJ2-7
len: 18
CDR3nt: TGTGCCAGCAGCCCGGGAGGTGGGGGGGCGCTCCCCATTGACGAGCAGTACTTC
CDR3aa: CASSPGGGGALPIDEQYF

v_gene: TRBV4-3
abundance: .
d_gene: TRBD1
j_gene: TRBJ2-1
len: 14
CDR3nt: TGCGCCAGCAGCTCGGGACAGGGACTGACTGAGCAGTTCTTC
CDR3aa: CASSSGQGLTEQFF

v_gene: TRBV19
abundance: .
d_gene: .
j_gene: TRBJ1-2
len: 18
CDR3nt: TGTGCCAGTACCGAGTGGTCGGGGGTCGGGGATTTAAACTATGGCTACACCTTC
CDR3aa: CASTEWSGVGDLNYGYTF

v_gene: TRBV4-1
abundance: .
d_gene: .
j_gene: TRBJ1-4
len: 14
CDR3nt: TGCGCCAGCAGCCAAGATCCCCGATCTGGAAAACTGTTTTTT
CDR3aa: CASSQDPRSGKLFF

v_gene: TRBV2
abundance: .
d_gene: TRBD1
j_gene: TRBJ2-7
len: 15
CDR3nt: TGTGCCAGCACAGAAACCGGGACAGGGGGCCGCGAGCAGTACTTC
CDR3aa: CASTETGTGGREQYF

v_gene: TRBV15
abundance: .
d_gene: .
j_gene: TRBJ2-1
len: 17
CDR3nt: TGTGCCACCAGCAGAGAGGGGGCTGGGCGCTCCTACAATGAGCAGTTCTTC
CDR3aa: CATSREGAGRSYNEQFF

v_gene: TRBV20-1
abundance: once
d_gene: TRBD1
j_gene: TRBJ1-2
len: 21
CDR3nt: TGCAGTGCTAGTTTTTACGGGGTAGTCGGGACAGGGGGGTTTAAGGACTATGGCTACACCTTC
CDR3aa: CSASFYGVVGTGGFKDYGYTF

v_gene: TRBV7-2
abundance: once
d_gene: TRBD1
j_gene: TRBJ1-2
len: 14
CDR3nt: TGTGCCAGCAGCCTTACAGGGGAGGCCTATGGCTACACCTTC
CDR3aa: CASSLTGEAYGYTF

v_gene: TRBV6-5
abundance: .
d_gene: TRBD1
j_gene: TRBJ1-4
len: 15
CDR3nt: TGTGCCAGCAGTACCGACAGGGCCACTAATGAAAAACTGTTTTTT
CDR3aa: CASSTDRATNEKLFF